This T cell receptor beta chain stems from a study of graft-versus-host responses after intestinal transplantation. As for the study in general: Every one of the recipients received anti-thymocyte globulin induction and afterwards took tacrolimus and steroids for around three years. General study results and limits: Declining HvG levels early post-transplant were linked to peak circulating GvH clone levels.

The data were produced by immunoSEQ multiplex PCR, yet TCRdb's version contains in-frame clones alone and is incomplete. The sample comprises approximately 11,000 clones, more than 85% of which are singletons, and 20% to 25% rests with the top ten. Germline V gene lookup returns CDR1 MNHEY and CDR2 SVGAGI. The CDR3 contains 15 residues. Trimming took 2 bases from V and 5 from J; bases not matched to a gene: 8. Points on this clone: Its specificity is unknown.

Sequenced material: PBMCs, taken roughly 110 days after intestinal transplant. J is TRBJ2-7 and V is TRBV6-5; 8 bases fit TRBD1. This clonotype originated in a human patient who received an intestinal transplant, so some T cells may come from the graft donor. The CDR3 spells CASSYDPGQVDEQYF. Written as DNA, the CDR3 is TGTGCCAGCAGTTACGACCCGGGACAGGTGGACGAGCAGTACTTC.